In this sample, the clone carrying this TCR beta chain turned up once. Sequenced by immunoSEQ multiplex PCR; TCRdb stores in-frame clones only, minus some. The sample consists of roughly 64,000 clones, approximately 81% of them appearing once. These data are taken from a study of OX40 agonist ivuxolimab in advanced cancers. The V end lost 6 bases, the J end lost 0 bases, and 15 bases lay between the germline ends. Per the germline V gene, CDR1 is MNHEY and CDR2 is SVGAGI. The CDR3 is made up of 15 amino acids. The TCR sequence derives from an adult with an advanced solid tumor such as melanoma, head and neck, liver or kidney cancer. The sample in question was CD4+ or CD8+ T cells sorted from blood, obtained in a trial of the OX40 agonist ivuxolimab. The chain joins TRBV6-5 to TRBJ2-7; D gene unclear. The chain's CDR3 is CASSPDGGTSYEQYF. The CDR3 DNA follows: TGTGCCAGCAGCCCGGACGGCGGAACCTCCTACGAGCAGTACTTC.